The entry that follows covers one T cell receptor beta chain sequence. The antigen it recognizes is unknown. No qualities accompany the bases; no much larger clone lies one base away. Collaborating institutions collected whole blood in K2EDTA tubes following their own protocols. For TCRbeta analysis, collaborator samples were shipped as frozen whole blood, as isolated PBMCs, or as DNA extracted from either sample type. The data were taken from a study of blood T cell repertoires in COVID-19 (dated by TCRdb to the early 2020s). Regarding the complete study: Samples from collaborators originated in the United States, Italy and Spain and spanned both the acute and convalescent phases of COVID-19. Sample metadata almost always included a de-identified subject ID, COVID-19 status, age in years and sex. The prospective study material was composed of cDNA or gDNA derived from T cells, B-cell-depleted T cells, or PBMCs. The dataset comprised deeply sampled blood TCRbeta repertoires from subjects exposed to, actively infected with, or recovered from COVID-19. HLA class I and class II types, where available, came from metadata supplied by the sample provider rather than from assay-based typing. The repertoires were released in a freely available public database intended as a resource for research on the immune response to SARS-CoV-2. Samples came from the ongoing ImmuneRACE study (first 160 participants) plus 1,254 subjects from 6 global collaborators. General study outcomes and caveats: The amount of clinical and demographic metadata varied by source and participant and was provided uncurated.

TCRbeta CDR3 regions were amplified from genomic DNA by means of the immunoSEQ Assay, a bias-controlled multiplex PCR. From the authors' description of their analysis: Within the assay, amplification of reference gene primers was used to estimate how many nucleated cells each sample contained. Sequence reads were collapsed and filtered to measure the absolute abundance of every unique TCRbeta CDR3 rearrangement. For each sample, productive Simpson clonality was calculated as the square root of Simpson's diversity index across productive rearrangements. Held by TCRdb, this immuneACCESS table contains in-frame sequences only and omits some clones. Under half of the omission traces to an unresolved V gene where checked; the cause of the rest is unknown. V and J calls and clone size are those listed in that table; D and trimming were worked out from the DNA. The sample profile shows roughly 21,000 clones; roughly 90% of them were found once. The ten top clones hold around 18% of the sample.

The germline V gene (reference sequence) gives CDR1 as LNHDA and CDR2 as SQIVND. The CDR3 has 14 amino acids, counting the end cysteine and phenylalanine. Just the 42-base CDR3 DNA is kept, in frame starting at base 1. V loses 5 bases at its end and J loses 3 bases; junction bases beyond the gene matches: 7. The TCR sequence derives from a man between 65 and 85 years old with active COVID-19. Sequencing used peripheral blood. The rearranged chain carries TRBV19 and TRBJ2-7; 7 of the junction bases match TRBD1. The sequenced DNA: TGTGCCAGTAGTTCCCGGGACAGATACTACGAGCAGTACTTC. This yields the protein CASSSRDRYYEQYF.